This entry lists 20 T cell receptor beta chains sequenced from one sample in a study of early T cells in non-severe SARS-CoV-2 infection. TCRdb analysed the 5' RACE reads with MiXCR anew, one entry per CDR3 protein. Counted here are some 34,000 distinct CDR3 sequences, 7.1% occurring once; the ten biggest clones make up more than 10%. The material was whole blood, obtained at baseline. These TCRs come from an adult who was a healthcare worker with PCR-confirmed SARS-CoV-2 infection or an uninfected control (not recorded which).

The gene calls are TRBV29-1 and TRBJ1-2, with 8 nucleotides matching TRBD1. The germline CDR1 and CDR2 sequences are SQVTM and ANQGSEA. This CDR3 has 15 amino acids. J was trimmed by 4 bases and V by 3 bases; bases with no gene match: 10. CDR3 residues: CSVDGHRGASYGYTF. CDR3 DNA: TGCAGCGTTGATGGGCACAGGGGGGCGAGCTATGGCTACACCTTC.

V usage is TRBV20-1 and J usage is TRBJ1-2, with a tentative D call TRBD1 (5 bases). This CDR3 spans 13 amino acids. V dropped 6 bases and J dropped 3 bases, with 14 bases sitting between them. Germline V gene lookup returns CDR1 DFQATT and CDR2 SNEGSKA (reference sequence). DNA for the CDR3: TGCAGTGCGAGACAGAGCTCTGACTATGGCTACACCTTC. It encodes CSARQSSDYGYTF.

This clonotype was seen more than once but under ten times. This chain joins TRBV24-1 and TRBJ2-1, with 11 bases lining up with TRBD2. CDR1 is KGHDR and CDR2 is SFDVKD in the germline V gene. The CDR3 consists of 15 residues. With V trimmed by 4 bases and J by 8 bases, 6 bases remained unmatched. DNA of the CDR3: TGTGCCACCAGTGACCTAGCGGGAGGAGGGGATGAGCAGTTCTTC. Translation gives CATSDLAGGGDEQFF.

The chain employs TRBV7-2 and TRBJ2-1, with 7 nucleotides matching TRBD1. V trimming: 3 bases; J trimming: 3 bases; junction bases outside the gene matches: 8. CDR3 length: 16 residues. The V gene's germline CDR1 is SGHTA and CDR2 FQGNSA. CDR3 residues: CASSLRTGLYYNEQFF. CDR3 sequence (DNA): TGTGCCAGCAGCTTGAGGACAGGATTATACTACAATGAGCAGTTCTTC.

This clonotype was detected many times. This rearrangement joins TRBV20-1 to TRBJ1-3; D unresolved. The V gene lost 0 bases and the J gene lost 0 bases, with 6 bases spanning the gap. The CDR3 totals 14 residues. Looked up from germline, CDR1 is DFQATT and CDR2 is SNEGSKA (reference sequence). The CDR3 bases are TGCAGTGCTAGAGATCGGTTCTCTGGAAACACCATATATTTT. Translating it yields CSARDRFSGNTIYF.

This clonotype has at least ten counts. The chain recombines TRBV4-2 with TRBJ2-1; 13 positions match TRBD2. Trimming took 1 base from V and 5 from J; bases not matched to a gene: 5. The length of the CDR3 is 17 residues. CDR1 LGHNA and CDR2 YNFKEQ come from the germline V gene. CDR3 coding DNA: TGTGCCAGCAGCCAAGGCGGACTAGCGGGAGAGCACAATGAGCAGTTCTTC. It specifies CASSQGGLAGEHNEQFF.

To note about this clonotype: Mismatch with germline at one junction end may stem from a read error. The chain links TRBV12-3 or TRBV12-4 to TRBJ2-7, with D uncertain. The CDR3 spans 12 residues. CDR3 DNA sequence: TGTGCCAGCAGCTTAGATGTCTACGAGCAGTACTTC. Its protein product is CASSLDVYEQYF.

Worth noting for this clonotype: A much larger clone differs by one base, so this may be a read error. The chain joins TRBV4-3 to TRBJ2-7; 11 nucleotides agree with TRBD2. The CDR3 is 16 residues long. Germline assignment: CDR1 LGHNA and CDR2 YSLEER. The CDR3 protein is CASSQDLLAGAYGQYF. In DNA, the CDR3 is TGCGCCAGCAGCCAAGATCTACTAGCGGGAGCCTACGGGCAGTACTTC.

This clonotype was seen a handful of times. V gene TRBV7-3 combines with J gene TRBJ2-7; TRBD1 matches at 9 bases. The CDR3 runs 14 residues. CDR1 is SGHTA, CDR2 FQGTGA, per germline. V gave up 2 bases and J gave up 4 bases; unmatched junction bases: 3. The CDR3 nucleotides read TGTGCCAGCAGCTTACGGGACAGGGTTTACGAGCAGTACTTC. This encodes CASSLRDRVYEQYF.

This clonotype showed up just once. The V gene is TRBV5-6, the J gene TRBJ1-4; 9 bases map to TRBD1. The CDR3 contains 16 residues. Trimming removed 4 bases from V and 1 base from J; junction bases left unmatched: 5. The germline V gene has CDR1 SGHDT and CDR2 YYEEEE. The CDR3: CASSTGQGLTNEKLFF. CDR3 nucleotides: TGTGCCAGCAGCACGGGACAGGGTTTAACTAATGAAAAACTGTTTTTT.

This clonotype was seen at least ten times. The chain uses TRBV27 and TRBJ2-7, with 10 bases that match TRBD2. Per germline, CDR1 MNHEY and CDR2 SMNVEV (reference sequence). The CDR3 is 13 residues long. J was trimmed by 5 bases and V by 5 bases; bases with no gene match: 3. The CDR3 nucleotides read TGTGCCAGCAGTACGAGCGGGAGGGACGAGCAGTACGTC. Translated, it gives CASSTSGRDEQYV.

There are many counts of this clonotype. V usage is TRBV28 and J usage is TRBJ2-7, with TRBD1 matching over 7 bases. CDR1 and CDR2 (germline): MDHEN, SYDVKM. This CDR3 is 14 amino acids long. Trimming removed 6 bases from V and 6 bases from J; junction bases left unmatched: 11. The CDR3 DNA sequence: TGTGCCAGCAGCACGACAGGGCGATCTGGCGAGCAGTACTTC. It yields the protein CASSTTGRSGEQYF.

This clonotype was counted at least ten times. The CDR3 region is CASSYRGYGYTF. The CDR3 nucleotides read TGTGCCAGCAGTTACAGGGGGTATGGCTACACCTTC. The chain links TRBV28 to TRBJ1-2, with TRBD1 identical over 8 bases. Germline values: CDR1 MDHEN, CDR2 SYDVKM. CDR3 length equals 12 residues. J lost 5 bases, V lost 4 bases, and 0 bases had no gene match.

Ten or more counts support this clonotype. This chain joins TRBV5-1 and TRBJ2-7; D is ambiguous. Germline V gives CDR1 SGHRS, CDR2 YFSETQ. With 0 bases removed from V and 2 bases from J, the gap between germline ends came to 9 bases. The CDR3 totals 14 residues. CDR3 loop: CASSLAPEAYEQYF. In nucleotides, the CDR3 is TGCGCCAGCAGCTTGGCCCCTGAAGCCTACGAGCAGTACTTC. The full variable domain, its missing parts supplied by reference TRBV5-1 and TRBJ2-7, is KAGVTQTPRYLIKTRGQQVTLSCSPISGHRSVSWYQQTPGQGLQFLFEYFSETQRNKGNFPGRFSGRQFSNSRSEMNVSTLELGDSALYLCASSLAPEAYEQYFGPGTRLTVT.

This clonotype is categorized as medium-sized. The CDR3 DNA sequence: TGTGCCAGTAGTCCTCAATCCCGGGCGATCGTGAACACTGAAGCTTTCTTT. Amino acids: CASSPQSRAIVNTEAFF. The gene calls are TRBV19 and TRBJ1-1; D gene uncertain. The CDR3 extends over 17 amino acids. The V gene lost 5 bases and the J gene lost 0 bases, with 19 bases spanning the gap. Germline CDR1 is LNHDA and CDR2 is SQIVND (reference sequence).

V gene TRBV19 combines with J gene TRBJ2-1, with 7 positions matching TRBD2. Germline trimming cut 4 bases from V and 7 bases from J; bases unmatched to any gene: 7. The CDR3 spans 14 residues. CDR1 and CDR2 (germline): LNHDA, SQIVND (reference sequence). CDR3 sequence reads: CASSTAGVRNEQFF. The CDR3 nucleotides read TGTGCCAGTAGTACGGCGGGAGTTAGGAATGAGCAGTTCTTC.

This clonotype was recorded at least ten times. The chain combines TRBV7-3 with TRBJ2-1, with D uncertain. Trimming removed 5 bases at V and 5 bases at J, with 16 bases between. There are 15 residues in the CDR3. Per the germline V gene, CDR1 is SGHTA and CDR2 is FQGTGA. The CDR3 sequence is CASSRSPLNNNEQFF. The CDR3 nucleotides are TGTGCCAGCAGCCGAAGCCCCCTAAATAACAATGAGCAGTTCTTC.

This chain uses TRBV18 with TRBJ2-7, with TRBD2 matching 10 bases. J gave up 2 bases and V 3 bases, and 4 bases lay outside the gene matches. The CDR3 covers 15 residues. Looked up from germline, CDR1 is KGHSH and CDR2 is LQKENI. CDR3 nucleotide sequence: TGTGCCAGCTCACCCCCCCTAGCGGGAGCCTACGAGCAGTACTTC. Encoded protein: CASSPPLAGAYEQYF.

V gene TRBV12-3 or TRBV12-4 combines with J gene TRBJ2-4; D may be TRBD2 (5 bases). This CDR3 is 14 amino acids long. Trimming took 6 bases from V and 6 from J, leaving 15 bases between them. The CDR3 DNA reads TGTGCCAGCAGACGGGCGGGCATTGCAAACATTCAGTACTTC. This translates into CASRRAGIANIQYF.

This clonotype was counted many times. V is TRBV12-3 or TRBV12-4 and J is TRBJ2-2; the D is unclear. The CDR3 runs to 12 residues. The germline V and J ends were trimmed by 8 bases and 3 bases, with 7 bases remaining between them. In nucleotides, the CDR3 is TGTGCCAGCGGAAGGGACACCGGGGAGCTGTTTTTT. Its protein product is CASGRDTGELFF.